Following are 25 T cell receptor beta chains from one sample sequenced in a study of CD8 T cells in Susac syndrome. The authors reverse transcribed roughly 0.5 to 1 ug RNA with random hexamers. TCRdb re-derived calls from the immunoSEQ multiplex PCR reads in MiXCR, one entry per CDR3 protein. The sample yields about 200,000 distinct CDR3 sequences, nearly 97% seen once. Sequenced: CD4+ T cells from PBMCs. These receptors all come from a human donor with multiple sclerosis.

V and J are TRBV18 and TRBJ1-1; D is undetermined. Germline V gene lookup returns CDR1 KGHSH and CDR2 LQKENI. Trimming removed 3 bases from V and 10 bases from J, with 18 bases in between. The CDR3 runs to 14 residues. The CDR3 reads CASSPPGLSGRAFF. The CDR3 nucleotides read TGTGCCAGCTCACCCCCCGGCTTATCTGGTCGAGCTTTCTTT.

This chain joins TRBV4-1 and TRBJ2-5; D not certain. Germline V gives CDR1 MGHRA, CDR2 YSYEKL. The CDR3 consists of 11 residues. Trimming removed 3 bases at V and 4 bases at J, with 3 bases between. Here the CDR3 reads CASSHLETQYF. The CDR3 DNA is TGCGCCAGCAGCCACCTAGAGACCCAGTACTTC.

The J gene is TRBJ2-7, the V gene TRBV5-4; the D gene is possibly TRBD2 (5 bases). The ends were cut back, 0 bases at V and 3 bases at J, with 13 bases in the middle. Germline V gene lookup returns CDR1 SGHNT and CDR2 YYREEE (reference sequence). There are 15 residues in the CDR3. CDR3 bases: TGTGCCAGCAGCTTGGTGGGTCGGGGAATCTACGAGCAGTACTTC. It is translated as CASSLVGRGIYEQYF.

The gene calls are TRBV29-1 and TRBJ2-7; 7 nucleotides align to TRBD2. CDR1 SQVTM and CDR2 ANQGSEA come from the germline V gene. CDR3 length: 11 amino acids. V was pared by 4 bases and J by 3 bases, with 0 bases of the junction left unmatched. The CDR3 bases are TGCAGCGTTGGGGGGGGCTACGAGCAGTACTTC. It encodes CSVGGGYEQYF.

The CDR3 reads CAWTGERGNSPLHF. The CDR3 DNA reads as TGTGCCTGGACAGGGGAGAGGGGAAATTCACCCCTCCACTTT. V gene TRBV30 combines with J gene TRBJ1-6, with D possibly being TRBD1 (6 bases). Germline assignment: CDR1 GTSNPN and CDR2 SVGIG (reference sequence). CDR3 size: 14 residues. Trimming stripped 4 bases from V and 7 bases from J, with 14 bases between.

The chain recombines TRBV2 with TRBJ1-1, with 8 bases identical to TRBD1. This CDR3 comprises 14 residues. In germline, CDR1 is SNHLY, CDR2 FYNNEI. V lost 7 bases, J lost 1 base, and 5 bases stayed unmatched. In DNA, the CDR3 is TGTGCCAGCAACCAGGACAGGGAGAACACTGAAGCTTTCTTT. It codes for CASNQDRENTEAFF.

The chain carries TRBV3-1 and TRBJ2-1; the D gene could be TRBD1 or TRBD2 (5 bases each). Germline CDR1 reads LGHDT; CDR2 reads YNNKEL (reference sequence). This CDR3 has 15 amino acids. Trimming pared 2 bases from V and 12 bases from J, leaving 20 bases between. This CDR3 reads CASSQSSSGRSGQFF. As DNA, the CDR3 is TGTGCCAGCAGCCAATCGTCCTCAGGGAGATCGGGGCAGTTCTTC.

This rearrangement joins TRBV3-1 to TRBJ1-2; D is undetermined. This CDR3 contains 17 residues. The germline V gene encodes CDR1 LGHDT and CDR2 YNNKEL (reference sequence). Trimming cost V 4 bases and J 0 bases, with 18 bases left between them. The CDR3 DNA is TGTGCCAGCAGCCTGACACCCGGACCGAGTCCTAACTATGGCTACACCTTC. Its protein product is CASSLTPGPSPNYGYTF.

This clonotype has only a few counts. CDR3 loop: CASSLKENTEAFF. DNA of the CDR3: TGTGCCAGCAGTCTCAAGGAAAACACTGAAGCTTTCTTT. The chain couples TRBV6-6 to TRBJ1-1; D is unclear. CDR1 is MNHNY, CDR2 SVGAGI, per germline (reference sequence). Trimming removed 5 bases at V and 2 bases at J, with 9 bases between. This CDR3 spans 13 amino acids.

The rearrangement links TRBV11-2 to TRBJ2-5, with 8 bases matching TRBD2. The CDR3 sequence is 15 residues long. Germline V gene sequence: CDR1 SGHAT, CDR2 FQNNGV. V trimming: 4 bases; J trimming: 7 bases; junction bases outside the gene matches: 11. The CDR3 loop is CASSSRRSLAGTQYF. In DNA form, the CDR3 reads TGTGCCAGCAGCTCCCGGAGAAGTCTAGCGGGGACCCAGTACTTC.

The CDR3 reads CASSQNRGGYYGYTF. CDR3 sequence (DNA): TGTGCCAGCAGCCAAAATCGGGGGGGCTACTATGGCTACACCTTC. The chain is built from TRBV3-1 and TRBJ1-2, with a weak D call TRBD1 (6 bases). Germline loops: CDR1 LGHDT, CDR2 YNNKEL (reference sequence). Trimming shortened V by 2 bases and J by 3 bases, and 13 bases separated the two germline ends. CDR3 length: 15 residues.

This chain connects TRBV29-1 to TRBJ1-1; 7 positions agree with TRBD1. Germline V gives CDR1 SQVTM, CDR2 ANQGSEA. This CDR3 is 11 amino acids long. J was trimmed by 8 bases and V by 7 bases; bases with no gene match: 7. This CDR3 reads CSADRTGEAFF. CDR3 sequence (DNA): TGCAGCGCGGATCGGACAGGCGAAGCTTTCTTT.

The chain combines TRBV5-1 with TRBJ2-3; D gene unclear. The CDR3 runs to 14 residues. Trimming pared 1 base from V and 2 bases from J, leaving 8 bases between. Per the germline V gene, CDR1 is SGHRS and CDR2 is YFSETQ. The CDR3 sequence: CASSLTADTDTQYF. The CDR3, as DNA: TGCGCCAGCAGCTTGACAGCCGACACAGATACGCAGTATTTT.

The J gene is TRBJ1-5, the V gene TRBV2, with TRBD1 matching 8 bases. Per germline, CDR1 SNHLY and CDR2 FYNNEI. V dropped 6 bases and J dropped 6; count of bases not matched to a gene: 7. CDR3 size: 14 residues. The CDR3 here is CASRPDRGTQPQHF. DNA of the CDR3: TGTGCCAGCAGGCCCGACAGGGGCACTCAGCCCCAGCATTTT.

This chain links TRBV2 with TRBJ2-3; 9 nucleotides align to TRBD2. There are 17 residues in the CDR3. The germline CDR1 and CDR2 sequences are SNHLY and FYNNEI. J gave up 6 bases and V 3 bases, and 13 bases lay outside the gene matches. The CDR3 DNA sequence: TGTGCCAGCAGTGATGGGGCTAGCGGGGCCCACACGGATACGCAGTATTTT. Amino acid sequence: CASSDGASGAHTDTQYF.

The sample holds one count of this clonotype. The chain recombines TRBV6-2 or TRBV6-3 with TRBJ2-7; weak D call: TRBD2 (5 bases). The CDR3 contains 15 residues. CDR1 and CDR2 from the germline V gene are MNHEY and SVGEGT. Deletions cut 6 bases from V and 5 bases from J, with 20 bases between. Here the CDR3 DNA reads TGTGCCAGCAGGCCCGGTCCCCGCCCCGGGAACGAGCAGTACTTC. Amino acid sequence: CASRPGPRPGNEQYF.

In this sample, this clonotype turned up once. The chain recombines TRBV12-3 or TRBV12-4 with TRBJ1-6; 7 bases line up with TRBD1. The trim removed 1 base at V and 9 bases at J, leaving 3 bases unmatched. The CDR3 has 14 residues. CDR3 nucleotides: TGTGCCAGCAGTTTAGACAGGGGAATTTCACCCCTCCACTTT. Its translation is CASSLDRGISPLHF.

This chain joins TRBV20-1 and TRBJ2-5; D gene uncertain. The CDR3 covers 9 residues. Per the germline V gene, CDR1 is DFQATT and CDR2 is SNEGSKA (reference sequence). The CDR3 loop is CRAVETQYF. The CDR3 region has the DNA TGCAGGGCCGTGGAGACCCAGTACTTC.

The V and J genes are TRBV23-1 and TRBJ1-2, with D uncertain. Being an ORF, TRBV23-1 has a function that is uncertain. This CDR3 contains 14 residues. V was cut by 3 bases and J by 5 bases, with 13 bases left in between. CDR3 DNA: TGCGCCAGCAGTCAGAGGGCCACGGAGTATGGCTACACCTTC. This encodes CASSQRATEYGYTF.

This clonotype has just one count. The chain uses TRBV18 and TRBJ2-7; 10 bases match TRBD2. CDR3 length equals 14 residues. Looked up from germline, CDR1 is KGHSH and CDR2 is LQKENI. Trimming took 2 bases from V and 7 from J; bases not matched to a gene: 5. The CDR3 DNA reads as TGTGCCAGCTCACCAAGCGGGGGGGCCGGAGAGCAGTACTTC. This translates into CASSPSGGAGEQYF.

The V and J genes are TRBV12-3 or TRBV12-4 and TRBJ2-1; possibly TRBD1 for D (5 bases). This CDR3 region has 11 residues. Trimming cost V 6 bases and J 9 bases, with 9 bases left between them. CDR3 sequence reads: CASSQGFEQFF. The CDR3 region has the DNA TGTGCCAGCAGCCAGGGCTTTGAGCAGTTCTTC.

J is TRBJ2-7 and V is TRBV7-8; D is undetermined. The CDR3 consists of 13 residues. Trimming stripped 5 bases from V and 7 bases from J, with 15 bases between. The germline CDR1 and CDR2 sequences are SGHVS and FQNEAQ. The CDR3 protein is CASSLRAPLEQYF. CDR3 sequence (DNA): TGTGCCAGCAGCCTCCGGGCCCCCCTAGAGCAGTACTTC.

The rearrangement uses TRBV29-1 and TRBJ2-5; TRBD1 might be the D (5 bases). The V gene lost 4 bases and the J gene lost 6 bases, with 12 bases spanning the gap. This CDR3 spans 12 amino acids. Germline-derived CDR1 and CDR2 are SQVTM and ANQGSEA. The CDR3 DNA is TGCAGCGTTGGGGGCGTTGGGAAGACCCAGTACTTC. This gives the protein CSVGGVGKTQYF.

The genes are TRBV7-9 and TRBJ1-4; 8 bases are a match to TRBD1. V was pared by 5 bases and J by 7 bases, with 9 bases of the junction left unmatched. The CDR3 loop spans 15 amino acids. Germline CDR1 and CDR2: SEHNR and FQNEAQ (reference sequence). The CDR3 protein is CASSQMTGAGEKLFF. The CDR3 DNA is TGTGCCAGCAGCCAGATGACAGGGGCAGGTGAAAAACTGTTTTTT.

CDR3 in amino acids: CASSDRGDVLHGYTF. In nucleotides, the CDR3 is TGTGCCAGCTCAGACAGGGGCGACGTCCTACACGGCTACACCTTC. The chain recombines TRBV25-1 with TRBJ1-2; 8 bases agree with TRBD1. This CDR3 region has 15 residues. CDR1 is MGHDK and CDR2 is SYGVNS in the germline V gene. The V segment lost 8 bases and the J segment 8 bases; nucleotides outside the gene matches: 16.